The T cell receptor beta chain described here comes from a study of blood T cell repertoires in COVID-19. The CDR3 extends over 14 amino acids. V lost 5 bases, J lost 2 bases, and 7 bases stayed unmatched. Germline V gene sequence: CDR1 GTSNPN, CDR2 SVGIG (reference sequence). TCRdb's table, derived via immunoSEQ multiplex PCR, lists solely in-frame clones and lacks some. The table has around 330,000 clones, about 91% seen once. Each recovered donor of Cohort 3 presented with two negative PCRs, clearance, or symptom resolution. The chain is built from TRBV30 and TRBJ2-3; 7 bases map to TRBD2. The sequence derives from a woman in her thirties or forties who had recovered from COVID-19. The sample taken for sequencing was PBMCs or T cells enriched from blood (not recorded which). CDR3 sequence: CAWWTSISTDTQYF. CDR3 sequence (DNA): TGTGCCTGGTGGACTAGTATTTCCACAGATACGCAGTATTTT. The whole variable domain, filled in from reference TRBV30 and TRBJ2-3, reads SQTIHQWPATLVQPVGSPLSLECTVEGTSNPNLYWYRQAAGRGLQLLFYSVGIGQISSEVPQNLSASRPQDRQFILSSKKLLLSDSGFYLCAWWTSISTDTQYFGPGTRLTVL.